A single sample is the source of the 26 T cell receptor beta chains below, sequenced in a study of cytomegalovirus exposure and HLA in healthy donors. Primers: 60 Vbeta forward and 13 Jbeta reverse. Using immunoSEQ multiplex PCR, the repertoire was profiled, and TCRdb retains in-frame clones only, with some absent. The sample lists about 73,000 clones, less than 85% seen once, with about 1.1% in the top ten. The specimen was PBMCs. Receptors originate from a male donor in good health and CMV-seronegative.

The chain combines TRBV5-1 with TRBJ2-3; the D gene is possibly TRBD2 (5 bases). The CDR3 consists of 15 residues. The germline V gene has CDR1 SGHRS and CDR2 YFSETQ. The V end lost 0 bases, the J end lost 1 base, and 9 bases lay between the germline ends. The chain's CDR3 is CASSLVLAGTDTQYF. The CDR3 region has the DNA TGCGCCAGCAGCTTGGTCCTAGCCGGCACAGATACGCAGTATTTT.

The table lists this clone with a count of one. This chain joins TRBV10-1 and TRBJ2-1; no clear D gene. The CDR3 sequence is 14 residues long. Trimming removed 0 bases from V and 5 bases from J, with 8 bases in between. CDR1 WNHNN and CDR2 SYGVQD come from the germline V gene (reference sequence). In nucleotides, the CDR3 is TGCGCCAGCAGTGAGTCGTTCAGGAACAATGAGCAGTTCTTC. This gives the protein CASSESFRNNEQFF.

The chain carries TRBV27 and TRBJ2-7; 8 bases align to TRBD1. The length of the CDR3 is 12 residues. V was clipped by 4 bases and J by 6 bases; unmatched bases: 2. Germline assignment: CDR1 MNHEY and CDR2 SMNVEV (reference sequence). The CDR3 region is CASSSRGLEQYF. Here the CDR3 DNA reads TGTGCCAGCAGTTCCAGGGGGCTCGAGCAGTACTTC.

The genes are TRBV30 and TRBJ2-7; D is unclear. Trimming shortened V by 2 bases and J by 1 base, and 6 bases separated the two germline ends. Germline CDR1 and CDR2: GTSNPN and SVGIG (reference sequence). The CDR3 runs to 12 residues. CDR3 nucleotides: TGTGCCTGGAGTCTCCCTTCCTACGAGCAGTACTTC. Translated: CAWSLPSYEQYF.

The rearrangement uses TRBV5-6 and TRBJ2-3; 10 bases line up with TRBD2. The trim removed 4 bases at V and 8 bases at J, leaving 10 bases unmatched. The CDR3 extends over 15 amino acids. The germline V gene encodes CDR1 SGHDT and CDR2 YYEEEE. The CDR3 DNA follows: TGTGCCAGCAGCGCGGCCGGACTAGCGGCCTTTACGCAGTATTTT. As protein: CASSAAGLAAFTQYF.

The chain is built from TRBV6-5 and TRBJ1-4; D gene unclear. CDR3 size: 14 residues. The germline V gene has CDR1 MNHEY and CDR2 SVGAGI. Trimming stripped 4 bases from V and 0 bases from J, with 6 bases between. CDR3 nucleotides: TGTGCCAGCAGTTCACAAGCAACTAATGAAAAACTGTTTTTT. It specifies CASSSQATNEKLFF.

The chain joins TRBV28 to TRBJ2-7, with a tentative D call TRBD1 (5 bases). The CDR3 covers 12 residues. Trimming shortened V by 5 bases and J by 3 bases, and 8 bases separated the two germline ends. Germline lookup yields CDR1 MDHEN and CDR2 SYDVKM. The CDR3 nucleotides are TGTGCCAGCAGTAACAGGCTCTACGAGCAGTACTTC. Its protein is CASSNRLYEQYF.

The genes are TRBV6-5 and TRBJ2-1; D is undetermined. Germline CDR1 and CDR2: MNHEY and SVGAGI. V was pared by 8 bases and J by 4 bases, with 15 bases between. This CDR3 region has 14 residues. CDR3 nucleotide sequence: TGTGCCAGCTCCCGACTTCCATCTTACAATGAGCAGTTCTTC. It translates to CASSRLPSYNEQFF.

The chain is built from TRBV18 and TRBJ1-2; 8 nucleotides match TRBD1. The length of the CDR3 is 15 residues. Germline values: CDR1 KGHSH, CDR2 LQKENI. The ends lost 9 bases at V and 4 bases at J; junction bases unmatched: 13. CDR3: CASSPRQGAGYGYTF. Written as DNA, the CDR3 is TGTGCCAGTTCCCCGCGTCAGGGGGCCGGCTATGGCTACACCTTC.

J is TRBJ2-1 and V is TRBV7-9, with a weak D call TRBD1 (6 bases). The ends were cut back, 1 base at V and 0 bases at J, with 7 bases in the middle. Germline assignment: CDR1 SEHNR and CDR2 FQNEAQ (reference sequence). The CDR3 loop spans 15 amino acids. The CDR3 nucleotides read TGTGCCAGCAGCTTAGAGGGGGTCTCCTACAATGAGCAGTTCTTC. This sequence encodes CASSLEGVSYNEQFF.

The rearrangement joins TRBV21-1 to TRBJ2-3; TRBD2, the table's D call, lacks a check against the DNA. TRBV21-1 is given as a pseudogene. The CDR3 has 21 amino acids. Written as DNA, the CDR3 is TGTGCCAGCAGCATCCCCTTACCACTAGCGGCGAACTTAGTTAGCACAGATACGCAGTATTTT. It codes for CASSIPLPLAANLVSTDTQYF.

This clone was counted once. The chain carries TRBV14 and TRBJ2-1, with TRBD2 identical over 8 bases. This CDR3 spans 16 amino acids. The V and J ends lost 1 base and 8 bases, in that order; junction bases with no gene match: 10. CDR1 is SGHDN and CDR2 is FVKESK in the germline V gene. The CDR3 bases are TGTGCCAGCAGCCAAGCTTATTCCGGGACTAGGGATGAGCAGTTCTTC. It codes for CASSQAYSGTRDEQFF.

A few counts support this clone. CDR3 sequence reads: CATDGGADTQYF. CDR3 DNA: TGTGCCACGGACGGAGGTGCAGATACGCAGTATTTT. The rearrangement uses TRBV28 and TRBJ2-3; D perhaps matches TRBD2 (5 bases). This CDR3 contains 12 residues. The V end was cut by 10 bases, the J end by 4 bases, with 12 bases between. Germline-derived CDR1 and CDR2 are MDHEN and SYDVKM. The complete variable domain, with remaining parts taken from reference TRBV28 and TRBJ2-3, reads DVKVTQSSRYLVKRTGEKVFLECVQDMDHENMFWYRQDPGLGLRLIYFSYDVKMKEKGDIPEGYSVSREKKERFSLILESASTNQTSMYLCATDGGADTQYFGPGTRLTVL.

With regard to this clone: The junction does not match germline at one end; this may be a read error. The rearrangement uses TRBV7-9 and TRBJ1-5; D not certain. The germline V gene has CDR1 SEHNR and CDR2 FQNEAQ (reference sequence). The CDR3 length is 14 residues. Written as DNA, the CDR3 is TGTGCCAGCAGCTTATCCTCTAGCAATCAGCCCCAGAATTTT. Its translation is CASSLSSSNQPQNF.

The chain links TRBV2 to TRBJ2-1; D is perhaps TRBD1 (5 bases). This CDR3 region has 14 residues. CDR1 and CDR2 (germline): SNHLY, FYNNEI. V was cut by 4 bases and J by 7 bases, with 14 bases left in between. The CDR3 spells CASSAPPAGNEQFF. In nucleotides, the CDR3 is TGTGCCAGCAGTGCACCCCCCGCAGGGAATGAGCAGTTCTTC.

The rearrangement links TRBV11-2 to TRBJ2-5; unclear D gene. The V gene's germline CDR1 is SGHAT and CDR2 FQNNGV. This CDR3 is 12 amino acids long. CDR3 region: CAYTGEAETQYF. The CDR3 DNA is TGTGCTTACACCGGAGAGGCCGAGACCCAGTACTTC.

The chain uses TRBV25-1 and TRBJ1-1; the D gene is possibly TRBD1 (6 bases). Germline CDR1 and CDR2: MGHDK and SYGVNS. The CDR3 is 15 residues long. V was pared by 8 bases and J by 0 bases, with 16 bases between. CDR3 protein: CASRPPQGMNTEAFF. The CDR3 DNA reads as TGTGCCAGCCGACCCCCACAGGGAATGAACACTGAAGCTTTCTTT. Full variable domain (rest looked up from reference TRBV25-1 and TRBJ1-1): EADIYQTPRYLVIGTGKKITLECSQTMGHDKMYWYQQDPGMELHLIHYSYGVNSTEKGDLSSESTVSRIRTEHFPLTLESARPSHTSQYLCASRPPQGMNTEAFFGQGTRLTVV.

The rearrangement uses TRBV30 and TRBJ1-5, with D possibly being TRBD1 (5 bases). Germline assignment: CDR1 GTSNPN and CDR2 SVGIG (reference sequence). The CDR3 covers 14 residues. Trimming stripped 2 bases from V and 3 bases from J, with 11 bases between. CDR3 nucleotides: TGTGCCTGGAGTTTGGGCAGGGTCAATCAGCCCCAGCATTTT. It yields the protein CAWSLGRVNQPQHF.

The V and J genes are TRBV19 and TRBJ2-6, with TRBD1 identical over 10 bases. V was clipped by 7 bases and J by 0 bases; unmatched bases: 9. This CDR3 has 18 amino acids. Germline assignment: CDR1 LNHDA and CDR2 SQIVND (reference sequence). CDR3 sequence (DNA): TGTGCCAGTACCCCCTGGGGGACAGGGGTCTCTGGGGCCAACGTCCTGACTTTC. Amino acid sequence: CASTPWGTGVSGANVLTF.

The CDR3 nucleotides are TGTGCCAGCAGCTTCGGGGGGAAGGCGGGGAATGAGCAGTTCTTC. It encodes CASSFGGKAGNEQFF. V is TRBV5-5 and J is TRBJ2-1, with 7 positions matching TRBD2. CDR3 length: 15 amino acids. CDR1 and CDR2 (germline): SGHKS, YYEKEE (reference sequence). V shed 2 bases and J 7 bases; nucleotides not matched to a gene: 9.

This sequence joins TRBV7-6 and TRBJ2-2, with D possibly being TRBD2 (6 bases). The ends were cut back, 4 bases at V and 1 base at J, with 13 bases in the middle. The CDR3 contains 16 residues. Germline V gene lookup returns CDR1 SGHVS and CDR2 FNYEAQ. This CDR3 reads CASSSSWRENTGELFF. The CDR3 bases are TGTGCCAGCAGCTCCTCGTGGCGGGAGAACACCGGGGAGCTGTTTTTT.

The V gene is TRBV5-1, the J gene TRBJ2-7; D ambiguous. The V gene lost 0 bases and the J gene lost 7 bases, with 8 bases spanning the gap. Germline CDR1 and CDR2: SGHRS and YFSETQ. The CDR3 contains 12 residues. DNA of the CDR3: TGCGCCAGCAGCTTGGACTATAGGGAGCAGTACTTC. Its translation: CASSLDYREQYF. Together with reference TRBV5-1 and TRBJ2-7, the CDR3 gives the full variable domain: KAGVTQTPRYLIKTRGQQVTLSCSPISGHRSVSWYQQTPGQGLQFLFEYFSETQRNKGNFPGRFSGRQFSNSRSEMNVSTLELGDSALYLCASSLDYREQYFGPGTRLTVT.

The V and J genes are TRBV30 and TRBJ1-5; tentative D call: TRBD1 (6 bases). V was shortened by 2 bases and J by 6 bases, with 11 bases between the two germline ends. The length of the CDR3 is 13 residues. Germline V CDR1 and CDR2: GTSNPN, SVGIG (reference sequence). The CDR3 protein is CAWSLGGFQPQHF. The CDR3 bases are TGTGCCTGGAGTTTAGGGGGATTTCAGCCCCAGCATTTT.

The CDR3 DNA follows: TGTGCCAGCAGTGAAGCGAACGGGTTTGCAGCTTTCTTT. Translated: CASSEANGFAAFF. The J gene is TRBJ1-1, the V gene TRBV6-1; D is ambiguous. Trimming cost V 0 bases and J 10 bases, with 12 bases left between them. This CDR3 spans 13 amino acids. Germline V lookup: CDR1 MNHNS, CDR2 SASEGT.

This clone was counted only a few times. This rearrangement joins TRBV7-8 to TRBJ2-3; TRBD2 agrees at 14 bases. The CDR3 contains 17 residues. Unmatched junction bases numbered 6, after V lost 2 bases and J lost 5 bases. From germline, CDR1 is SGHVS and CDR2 FQNEAQ. CDR3 region: CASSLKPGLAGVDTQYF. The DNA for the CDR3 is TGTGCCAGCAGCTTAAAGCCGGGACTAGCGGGAGTAGATACGCAGTATTTT.

This clone was seen just once. The rearrangement uses TRBV30 and TRBJ1-2, with a possible D match to TRBD1 (5 bases). The CDR3 contains 19 residues. The germline CDR1 and CDR2 sequences are GTSNPN and SVGIG (reference sequence). V was cut by 0 bases and J by 7 bases, with 30 bases left in between. CDR3 sequence (DNA): TGTGCCTGGAGTGTACAACGGTCCTCAGGGCTCCTCTCTCCTTCTGGCTACACCTTC. Translated, it gives CAWSVQRSSGLLSPSGYTF.